The T cell receptor beta chain under discussion was sequenced for a study of tissue T cells after allogeneic stem cell transplantation (dated 2022 in TCRdb). Looking at the study overall: TCR beta repertoires were profiled across many tissues obtained from research autopsies of patients with and without GVHD, as well as in mouse models of GVHD. The human arm was a prospective observational study without blinding or randomization.

The meaning of the sample's time point label: mouse harvest day 7 after allogeneic transplant. Each mouse graft consisted of 10^7 T-cell-depleted bone marrow cells plus 10^6 splenic CD5+ T cells and was given by tail vein injection. Mouse GVHD was modeled in a major MHC-mismatch B6 (H2b) into BALB/c (H2d) model, with tissues profiled at day 7 or 14. Mouse tissues and retro-orbital blood were harvested on day 7 or 14 post-transplant using separate sterile tools per animal; livers were flushed beforehand. Before genomic DNA isolation with the DNeasy Blood & Tissue Kit, mouse tissues were minced using razor blades in buffered saline. The library was produced with the immunoSEQ multiplex PCR assay. Adaptive Biotechnologies performed the TCRbeta CDR3 sequencing at survey depth and reported CDR3 sequences, V/J genes, productive frequency and template counts. Amplification of TCR beta CDR3 regions was performed from genomic DNA rather than from RNA. As for how the authors treated the data: Jensen-Shannon divergence was used to quantify pairwise repertoire overlap between tissues, with a value of 1 meaning complete divergence and a value of 0 meaning identical repertoires. Based on pairwise JSD values, tissues were grouped by single-linkage agglomerative hierarchical clustering, and the results were shown as dendrograms. All patient samples were analyzed with GLIPH2 using simulation_depth 1000, kmer_min_depth 3 and cdr3_length_cutoff 8, and only groups containing more than two unique CDR3s were kept. In a standardized tissue-overlap score, Jaccard GLIPH-group overlap across patients was extrapolated to a standard repertoire size of 1000 clones. Linear mixed-effect models, with tissue as a fixed effect and individual as a random effect, were used to test how diversity related to clinical or experimental variables. The source is immuneACCESS, and TCRdb retained only in-frame sequences with V and J called. Part of the clones is not carried over; for the studies checked, unresolved V genes explain less than half of this, and the remainder is unexplained. For V, J and clone size, that table is used; D and trimming come from the DNA. The sample table holds around 6,000 clones, of which roughly 52% were seen once. About a tenth of the sample rests with the top ten.

Findings and caveats that apply to the study as a whole: Blood and spleen T cells captured only a limited portion of the TCR repertoire detected in tissues, in both patients and mice. Not many T cell clones showed up in more than one patient, yet clustering based on motifs uncovered repertoire signatures that were shared across patients in a tissue-specific way. The patient cohort was small and clinically heterogeneous, and sampling depth was acknowledged as a limitation. The study did not establish which tissue TCRs were alloreactive or antigen-specific, and some clones may have been host cells that persisted. Within patients, how anatomically similar tissues were was a major factor shaping TCR repertoire composition, regardless of disease or transplant status.

This clone has a handful of counts. Its antigen has not been determined. This is a murine receptor, so its gene nomenclature and germline sequences are mouse based. With the read ending 1 residue before the CDR3 end, the germline J gene is used to fill in that end. The CDR3 measures 14 amino acids from cysteine to phenylalanine. The DNA covers only part of the CDR3, 39 bases in frame from base 1. Trimming removed 5 bases from V and 5 bases from J; the gene matches leave 6 bases unexplained. The germline V gene (reference sequence) yields LGHDT for CDR1 and YNNKQL for CDR2. Rearrangement joined TRBV4 to TRBJ1-2; a stretch of 9 junction bases matches TRBD1. Sequenced material: gut tissue. The receptor's source is a female BALB/c mouse given C57BL/6 T cells with graft-versus-host disease after an allogeneic hematopoietic cell transplant. CDR3 bases read: TGTGCCAGCAGCGCCGGGACAGGGCGGTCCGACTACACC. This codes for CASSAGTGRSDYT. The entire CDR3 protein reads CASSAGTGRSDYTF.